What follows is one T cell receptor (beta chain) and its context. The sample is drawn from a study of Ad26.COV2.S vaccination and SARS-CoV-2 variants. In the study overall: Doses of Ad26.COV2.S were injected into muscle once or twice, 56 days apart.

This sample's treatment: around 19 received Ad26.COV2.S at low or high dose, single or two shots; about 5 received placebo; per-sample allocation not given. Samples analyzed were those drawn on day 63 after the first vaccine or placebo injection. A Boston adult aged 18-55 years was the donor. Some clones are missing from TCRdb's copy, which holds only in-frame ones; the method was immunoSEQ multiplex PCR. The sample includes under 550,000 clones, approximately 90% seen only once; the top ten take around 3.6%. The sample here was peripheral blood, taken in a trial of Ad26.COV2.S vaccine versus placebo. The TCR sequence derives from a person aged 18-65 years who received the Ad26.COV2.S COVID-19 vaccine or a placebo.

In DNA form, the CDR3 reads TGCGCCAGCAGCTTGGCACCGGGGGGTTACAATGAGCAGTTCTTC. The encoded protein is CASSLAPGGYNEQFF. The rearrangement joins TRBV5-1 to TRBJ2-1, with TRBD2 identical over 7 bases. The CDR3 runs to 15 residues. J lost 4 bases, V lost 0 bases, and 4 bases had no gene match. The germline CDR1 and CDR2 sequences are SGHRS and YFSETQ.